The 20 T cell receptor beta chains below all came from one sample that was sequenced in a study of Graves' ophthalmopathy and Graves' hyperthyroidism. Amplified material comprised TCR beta CDR3 regions derived from RNA transcripts. The authors performed first-round RT-PCR with HTBI primers and then a second-round multiplex PCR. TCRdb reanalysed the multiplex PCR reads using MiXCR and keeps one entry per CDR3 protein. The table has about 370,000 distinct CDR3 sequences, approximately 20% seen once. The specimen sequenced was peripheral blood. Source of these receptors: a woman under 30 with Graves' ophthalmopathy.

This clonotype came up many times. V is TRBV12-3 or TRBV12-4 and J is TRBJ2-5, with TRBD2 identical over 11 bases. Trimming took 6 bases from V and 5 from J; bases not matched to a gene: 8. The CDR3 length is 15 residues. The CDR3 loop reads CASSQLAGVGETQYF. The CDR3 DNA sequence: TGTGCCAGCAGCCAACTAGCGGGGGTGGGGGAGACCCAGTACTTC.

This clonotype was recorded many times. The V gene is TRBV7-8, the J gene TRBJ2-2; TRBD2 is a possible D gene (6 bases). Germline V CDR1 and CDR2: SGHVS, FQNEAQ. V was clipped by 0 bases and J by 6 bases, with 20 bases between them. This CDR3 comprises 18 residues. CDR3 nucleotide sequence: TGTGCCAGCAGCTTAGCGCTGTGGGCCGCCGGGAGCTCCGGGGAGCTGTTTTTT. Translating it yields CASSLALWAAGSSGELFF.

The chain uses TRBV7-6 and TRBJ2-7; TRBD1 matches 10 bases. The CDR3 contains 16 residues. Germline assignment: CDR1 SGHVS and CDR2 FNYEAQ. Trimming took 3 bases from V and 5 from J; bases not matched to a gene: 10. CDR3 DNA: TGTGCCAGCAGCTTGACAGGGGGCGGGTTGGGTGACGAGCAGTACTTC. It specifies CASSLTGGGLGDEQYF.

Many counts were recorded for this clonotype. This sequence joins TRBV4-1 and TRBJ1-1; D gene unclear. Trimming pared 0 bases from V and 6 bases from J, leaving 5 bases between. Germline V gene sequence: CDR1 MGHRA, CDR2 YSYEKL. The CDR3 is 12 residues long. The CDR3 DNA sequence: TGCGCCAGCAGCCAAGAACCCCCTGAAGCTTTCTTT. Its translation is CASSQEPPEAFF.

This clonotype occurred many times. This chain joins TRBV27 and TRBJ2-5; D is undetermined. CDR1 MNHEY and CDR2 SMNVEV come from the germline V gene (reference sequence). Trimming left V 5 bases short and J 4 bases short, with 8 bases between. This CDR3 comprises 12 residues. The CDR3 loop reads CASSATGETQYF. The CDR3 nucleotides are TGTGCCAGCAGTGCCACGGGAGAGACCCAGTACTTC.

This clonotype was seen repeatedly, ten times or more. The chain recombines TRBV28 with TRBJ1-5, with 12 bases aligning to TRBD1. The CDR3 spans 19 residues. Germline CDR1 reads MDHEN; CDR2 reads SYDVKM. Trimming at V came to 6 bases and at J to 2 bases, leaving 14 bases not matched to a gene. This chain's CDR3 is CASRSGEGQGAFGNQPQHF. As DNA, the CDR3 is TGTGCCAGCAGGTCCGGGGAGGGACAGGGGGCCTTTGGCAATCAGCCCCAGCATTTT.

This clonotype appeared many times. V gene TRBV6-4 combines with J gene TRBJ1-6; D remains unclear. V gave up 0 bases and J gave up 7 bases, with 4 bases separating them. The CDR3 contains 13 residues. Germline V gene lookup returns CDR1 MRHNA and CDR2 SNTAGT. The CDR3 here is CASSDSPNSPLHF. The CDR3 DNA sequence: TGTGCCAGCAGTGACTCACCAAATTCACCCCTCCACTTT.

The table lists this clonotype with many counts. The chain couples TRBV7-9 to TRBJ1-3, with a possible D match to TRBD1 (5 bases). The germline gives CDR1 SEHNR, CDR2 FQNEAQ (reference sequence). The CDR3 covers 14 residues. Trimming shortened V by 4 bases and J by 8 bases, and 15 bases separated the two germline ends. CDR3 protein: CASSSLRGGDTIYF. In nucleotides, the CDR3 is TGTGCCAGCAGCTCCCTACGCGGGGGAGACACCATATATTTT.

Only a few counts were recorded for this clonotype. CDR3 DNA: TGTGCCAGCAGCTTTCCAGCAGGGGAGAACACCGGGGAGCTGTTTTTT. This sequence encodes CASSFPAGENTGELFF. This chain connects TRBV7-8 to TRBJ2-2; TRBD1 is a possible D gene (6 bases). The CDR3 spans 16 residues. Germline V gene lookup returns CDR1 SGHVS and CDR2 FQNEAQ. Between the trimmed V and J ends, which lost 3 bases and 1 base, there was a span of 12 bases.

There are many counts of this clonotype. The V gene is TRBV12-3 or TRBV12-4, the J gene TRBJ2-2; no clear D gene. This CDR3 has 14 amino acids. Deletions cut 7 bases from V and 0 bases from J, with 9 bases between. DNA of the CDR3: TGTGCCAGCACCTCAAGTCCGAACACCGGGGAGCTGTTTTTT. Amino acid sequence: CASTSSPNTGELFF.

The rearrangement links TRBV12-5 to TRBJ2-7, with D possibly TRBD2 on 5 matching bases. CDR3 length equals 14 residues. CDR1 LGHNT and CDR2 FRNRAP come from the germline V gene. V dropped 7 bases and J dropped 2 bases, with 15 bases sitting between them. The CDR3 nucleotides are TGTGCTAGTGCCCTGGACTCTTGGGCCTACGAGCAGTACTTC. Protein product: CASALDSWAYEQYF.

This clonotype has a count of ten or more. V usage is TRBV19 and J usage is TRBJ1-6; D is ambiguous. The CDR3 extends over 16 amino acids. Trimming stripped 4 bases from V and 0 bases from J, with 10 bases between. The germline V gene encodes CDR1 LNHDA and CDR2 SQIVND (reference sequence). The CDR3 reads CASSKTRSSYNSPLHF. DNA of the CDR3: TGTGCCAGTAGTAAGACGCGGAGCTCCTATAATTCACCCCTCCACTTT. Using reference TRBV19 and TRBJ1-6 for the parts outside the CDR3, the full variable domain is DGGITQSPKYLFRKEGQNVTLSCEQNLNHDAMYWYRQDPGQGLRLIYYSQIVNDFQKGDIAEGYSVSREKKESFPLTVTSAQKNPTAFYLCASSKTRSSYNSPLHFGNGTRLTVT.

At least ten counts were recorded for this clonotype. V and J are TRBV28 and TRBJ2-7; possible D gene TRBD1, 5 bases. Germline V gene data show CDR1 as MDHEN and CDR2 as SYDVKM. V was pared by 3 bases and J by 6 bases, with 15 bases between. This CDR3 has 14 amino acids. In DNA, the CDR3 is TGTGCCAGCAGTTTTAATTCAGGGTTTGGCGAGCAGTACTTC. It yields the protein CASSFNSGFGEQYF.

The rearrangement joins TRBV7-2 to TRBJ2-7; D is unclear. V gave up 6 bases and J gave up 5 bases, with 14 bases separating them. The CDR3 runs to 13 residues. Germline loops: CDR1 SGHTA, CDR2 FQGNSA. This CDR3 is CASRHTDIHEQYF. The CDR3 DNA reads TGTGCCAGCAGACACACCGACATTCACGAGCAGTACTTC.

This clonotype was counted between two and nine times. V gene TRBV5-1 combines with J gene TRBJ1-1, with TRBD1 matching over 7 bases. The CDR3 loop spans 15 amino acids. With 0 bases clipped from V and 5 bases from J, the junction kept 7 bases outside the gene matches. The germline V gene has CDR1 SGHRS and CDR2 YFSETQ. CDR3 protein: CASSLVQGMGTEAFF. DNA of the CDR3: TGCGCCAGCAGCTTGGTACAGGGGATGGGGACTGAAGCTTTCTTT.

This CDR3 is CASSQEGQIEGYTF. CDR3 nucleotides: TGTGCCAGCAGCCAAGAGGGACAGATAGAAGGCTACACCTTC. The chain carries TRBV4-2 and TRBJ1-2; 7 bases align to TRBD1. Per the germline V gene, CDR1 is LGHNA and CDR2 is YNFKEQ. The CDR3 is made up of 14 amino acids. Germline trimming cut 0 bases from V and 8 bases from J; bases unmatched to any gene: 6.

The table lists this clonotype with many counts. A read error may produce the germline difference seen at one junction end. J is TRBJ2-7 and V is TRBV28; TRBD2 matches at 8 bases. Looked up from germline, CDR1 is MDHEN and CDR2 is SYDVKM. This CDR3 region has 15 residues. For the CDR3, the DNA is TGTGCCAGCGCCCCATTAGCGGGGCCCGCCTACGCGCAGTACTTC. Its protein product is CASAPLAGPAYAQYF.

The sample holds many counts of this clonotype. The V gene is TRBV18, the J gene TRBJ1-1; no reliable D call. The V gene's germline CDR1 is KGHSH and CDR2 LQKENI. Trimming took off 7 bases at V and 5 bases at J, with 14 bases between the two ends. The CDR3 extends over 13 amino acids. CDR3 in DNA: TGTGCCAGCTTAATACGTGGGGTGACTGAAGCTTTCTTT. As protein: CASLIRGVTEAFF. Combining the CDR3 with reference TRBV18 and TRBJ1-1 gives the whole variable domain NAGVMQNPRHLVRRRGQEARLRCSPMKGHSHVYWYRQLPEEGLKFMVYLQKENIIDESGMPKERFSAEFPKEGPSILRIQQVVRGDSAAYFCASLIRGVTEAFFGQGTRLTVV.

There are many counts of this clonotype. The CDR3 DNA sequence: TGTGCCAGCAGTCTCGGGTATAGCAATCAGCCCCAGCATTTT. This sequence encodes CASSLGYSNQPQHF. The rearrangement joins TRBV27 to TRBJ1-5; D is unresolved. Germline CDR1 MNHEY, CDR2 SMNVEV (reference sequence). CDR3 length: 14 amino acids. Deletions cut 5 bases from V and 0 bases from J, with 8 bases between.

This clonotype came up many times. This chain links TRBV6-5 with TRBJ1-1; D is possibly TRBD1 (6 bases). Germline loops: CDR1 MNHEY, CDR2 SVGAGI. V lost 2 bases, J lost 7 bases, and 17 bases lay in between. The CDR3 is 15 amino acids. The CDR3 reads CASSYPGQSGNEAFF. The CDR3 DNA reads as TGTGCCAGCAGTTACCCTGGACAGAGTGGGAATGAAGCTTTCTTT.